The source of this TCR beta chain is a study of CD8 T cells in ankylosing spondylitis. TCRdb fed the 5' RACE reads into MiXCR, producing one record per CDR3 protein. The table includes about 220,000 distinct CDR3 sequences, 5.5% to 7.5% detected once. The sample holds many counts of this clonotype. Its antigen is as yet unknown. Trimming removed 2 bases at V and 5 bases at J, with 9 bases between. The CDR3 is 14 residues long. CDR1 and CDR2 from the germline V gene are KGHDR and SFDVKD. Findings and caveats of the study: Apparently characteristic of ankylosing spondylitis blood was a TCR beta motif (about 8 highly homologous variants). Significant enrichment of disease-linked clones was reportedly seen in matched ankylosing spondylitis synovial fluid.

The receptor was derived from a male donor with ankylosing spondylitis. The chain links TRBV24-1 to TRBJ2-1; no definite D call. Sequences were obtained from blood, either unsorted or a sorted T cell fraction (not recorded which). Here the CDR3 DNA reads TGTGCCACCAGTGATTCCTTACTGGACAATGAGCAGTTCTTC. Translating gives CATSDSLLDNEQFF.